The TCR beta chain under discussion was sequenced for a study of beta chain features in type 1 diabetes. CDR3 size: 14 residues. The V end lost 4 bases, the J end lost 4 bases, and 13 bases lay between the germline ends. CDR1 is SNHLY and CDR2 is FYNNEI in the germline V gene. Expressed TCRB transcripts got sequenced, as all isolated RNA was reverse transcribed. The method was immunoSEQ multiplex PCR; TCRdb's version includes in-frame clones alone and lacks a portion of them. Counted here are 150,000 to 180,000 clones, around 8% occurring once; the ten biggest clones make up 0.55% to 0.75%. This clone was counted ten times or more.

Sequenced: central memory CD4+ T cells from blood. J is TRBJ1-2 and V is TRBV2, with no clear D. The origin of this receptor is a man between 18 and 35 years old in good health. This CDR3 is CASSVSQVVYGYTF. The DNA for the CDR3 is TGTGCCAGCAGTGTCAGTCAGGTGGTCTATGGCTACACCTTC.